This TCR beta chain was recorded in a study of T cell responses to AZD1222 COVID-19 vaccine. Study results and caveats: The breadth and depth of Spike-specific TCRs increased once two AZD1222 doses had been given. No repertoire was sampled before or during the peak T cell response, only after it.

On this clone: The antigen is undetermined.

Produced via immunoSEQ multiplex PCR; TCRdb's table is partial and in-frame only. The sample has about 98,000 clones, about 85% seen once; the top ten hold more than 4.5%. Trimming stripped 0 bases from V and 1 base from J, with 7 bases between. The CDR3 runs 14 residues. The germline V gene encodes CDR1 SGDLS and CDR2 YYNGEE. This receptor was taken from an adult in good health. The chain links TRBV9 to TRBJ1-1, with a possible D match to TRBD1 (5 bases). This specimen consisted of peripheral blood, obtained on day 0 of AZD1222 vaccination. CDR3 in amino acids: CASSVGQPNTEAFF. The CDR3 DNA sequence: TGTGCCAGCAGCGTAGGACAGCCGAACACTGAAGCTTTCTTT.